The next 2 T cell receptor beta chains were all read from a single sample in a study of Tregs in tolerant kidney transplant recipients. The table came from immunoSEQ multiplex PCR; TCRdb's copy has only in-frame clones and leaves some out. Found here are about 110,000 clones, nearly 90% of them singletons; the top ten hold approximately 0.35%. The sample was CD4+ T cells from blood, taken before the transplant. The receptor source for this set is a human donor who received a combined kidney and bone marrow transplant.

The J gene is TRBJ1-4, the V gene TRBV6-1, with 9 nucleotides matching TRBD1. The junction had 12 bases not matched to a gene; V was cut back by 5 bases and J by 11 bases. This CDR3 has 15 amino acids. Germline CDR1 and CDR2: MNHNS and SASEGT. As DNA, the CDR3 is TGTGCCAGCAGTCCGTTGACAGGGGGGTCAGGGAAACTGTTTTTT. Its translation is CASSPLTGGSGKLFF.

J is TRBJ1-1 and V is TRBV21-1; the tabulated D call, TRBD1, remains unverified against the DNA. TRBV21-1 corresponds to a pseudogene. The CDR3 extends over 15 amino acids. The CDR3: CASPAQGAVGTEAFF. CDR3 DNA sequence: TGTGCCAGCCCAGCCCAAGGGGCCGTTGGCACTGAAGCTTTCTTT.